The next 24 T cell receptor beta chains were all read from a single sample in a study of beta chain features in type 1 diabetes. These receptors lack a known antigen. The study, taken as a whole, reports: Shorter TCRB CDR3s, moderately but significantly so, were found in Type 1 diabetes patients in all four CD4+ subsets.

The isolated RNA, all of it, was reverse transcribed, so expressed TCRB transcripts were what got sequenced. Produced via immunoSEQ multiplex PCR; TCRdb's table is partial and in-frame only. The top ten clones hold 0.54% of a sample with 150,000 to 200,000 clones, just over 8% of them seen once. Sequencing was carried out using central memory CD4+ T cells from blood. These receptors were obtained from a woman younger than 35 with type 1 diabetes.

The rearrangement joins TRBV5-1 to TRBJ2-3, with TRBD2 matching over 8 bases. The CDR3 covers 17 residues. Per the germline V gene, CDR1 is SGHRS and CDR2 is YFSETQ. V trimming: 2 bases; J trimming: 2 bases; junction bases outside the gene matches: 10. The CDR3 DNA follows: TGCGCCAGCAGCTTAGTCCTCGCGGGAGGCTCCACAGATACGCAGTATTTT. This gives the protein CASSLVLAGGSTDTQYF.

This clone appeared a few times. This rearrangement joins TRBV6-1 to TRBJ2-7, with D maybe TRBD2 (5 bases). The CDR3 sequence is 13 residues long. V was shortened by 6 bases and J by 3 bases, with 12 bases between the two germline ends. Germline loops: CDR1 MNHNS, CDR2 SASEGT. CDR3 coding DNA: TGTGCCAGCAGCGGAGGCCTCTTCTACGAGCAGTACTTC. The encoded protein is CASSGGLFYEQYF.

The V call is TRBV7-2, the J call TRBJ2-5, with 8 nucleotides matching TRBD1. The CDR3 totals 15 residues. The V gene end was trimmed by 1 base and the J gene end by 5 bases; junction bases not matched to a gene: 6. Germline-derived CDR1 and CDR2 are SGHTA and FQGNSA. CDR3 in amino acids: CASSLVGTGYETQYF. Written as DNA, the CDR3 is TGTGCCAGCAGCTTAGTTGGGACAGGTTACGAGACCCAGTACTTC.

This clone was detected only a few times. The rearrangement uses TRBV5-1 and TRBJ2-5; TRBD2 aligns across 13 bases. Per the germline V gene, CDR1 is SGHRS and CDR2 is YFSETQ. The CDR3 sequence is 13 residues long. The trim removed 4 bases at V and 10 bases at J, leaving 4 bases unmatched. The CDR3 nucleotides are TGCGCCAGCAGCACTGGGACTAGCGGGGACCAGTACTTC. It translates to CASSTGTSGDQYF.

The chain joins TRBV19 to TRBJ1-2; 9 bases are a match to TRBD1. V lost 10 bases to trimming and J lost 8 bases; unmatched junction nucleotides: 11. Germline V gives CDR1 LNHDA, CDR2 SQIVND (reference sequence). The CDR3 has 13 amino acids. The chain's CDR3 is CAIRQGESGGYTF. The CDR3 DNA sequence: TGTGCCATCAGACAGGGGGAAAGTGGGGGCTACACCTTC.

The gene calls are TRBV5-1 and TRBJ2-7; maybe TRBD1 (6 bases). The CDR3 has 15 amino acids. Germline V gene data show CDR1 as SGHRS and CDR2 as YFSETQ. With 1 base removed from V and 6 bases from J, the gap between germline ends came to 17 bases. Written as DNA, the CDR3 is TGCGCCAGCAGCTTGTCCCGGGAACAGGGCGGCGAGCAGTACTTC. This gives the protein CASSLSREQGGEQYF. The whole variable domain, remainder taken from reference TRBV5-1 and TRBJ2-7, is KAGVTQTPRYLIKTRGQQVTLSCSPISGHRSVSWYQQTPGQGLQFLFEYFSETQRNKGNFPGRFSGRQFSNSRSEMNVSTLELGDSALYLCASSLSREQGGEQYFGPGTRLTVT.

This clone was seen a handful of times. The genes are TRBV19 and TRBJ2-1, with D perhaps TRBD1 (6 bases). The germline CDR1 and CDR2 sequences are LNHDA and SQIVND (reference sequence). CDR3 length equals 13 residues. V lost 9 bases, J lost 7 bases, and 16 bases lay in between. In DNA form, the CDR3 reads TGTGCCAGCAAACCCGGGACAAAGAATGAGCAGTTCTTC. As protein: CASKPGTKNEQFF.

This clone was found a few times. Other nucleotide sequences from this sample produce the same CDR3. The chain couples TRBV5-1 to TRBJ2-5; D remains ambiguous. Trimming removed 4 bases from V and 2 bases from J, with 3 bases in between. Germline-derived CDR1 and CDR2 are SGHRS and YFSETQ. This CDR3 contains 11 residues. The CDR3 nucleotides read TGCGCCAGCAGCCTACAAGAGACCCAGTACTTC. Protein product: CASSLQETQYF.

This chain uses TRBV30 with TRBJ2-7, with 10 bases that match TRBD2. V dropped 2 bases and J dropped 5; count of bases not matched to a gene: 6. CDR1 and CDR2 from the germline V gene are GTSNPN and SVGIG (reference sequence). There are 14 residues in the CDR3. The DNA for the CDR3 is TGTGCCTGGAGTTGGTCTCTAGCGGGAGACGAGCAGTACTTC. Its protein product is CAWSWSLAGDEQYF.

V is TRBV4-3 and J is TRBJ2-7; tentatively, D is TRBD1 (6 bases). V gave up 1 base and J gave up 2 bases, with 9 bases separating them. Germline-derived CDR1 and CDR2 are LGHNA and YSLEER. This CDR3 is built from 14 residues. CDR3 in amino acids: CASSQAAGAYEQYF. The DNA for the CDR3 is TGCGCCAGCAGCCAAGCTGCAGGGGCCTACGAGCAGTACTTC.

Ten or more counts support this clone. This chain joins TRBV19 and TRBJ1-5; D is unclear. V gave up 7 bases and J gave up 2 bases, with 15 bases separating them. The germline V gene encodes CDR1 LNHDA and CDR2 SQIVND (reference sequence). The CDR3 sequence is 15 residues long. CDR3 DNA sequence: TGTGCCAGTACTTATGACACGGTCGGCAATCAGCCCCAGCATTTT. Translation gives CASTYDTVGNQPQHF.

This clone turned up a few times. The chain has TRBV7-8 and TRBJ1-6; D uncertain. V gave up 5 bases and J gave up 9 bases, with 11 bases separating them. Germline V gene data show CDR1 as SGHVS and CDR2 as FQNEAQ. The CDR3 totals 13 residues. The CDR3 coding sequence is TGTGCCAGCAGCCCAGGTCTTGGTTCACCCCTCCACTTT. This sequence encodes CASSPGLGSPLHF.

This clone occurred a few times. The chain couples TRBV9 to TRBJ1-6; the D gene is possibly TRBD1 (5 bases). CDR3 length: 13 residues. The V and J ends lost 5 bases and 10 bases respectively, with 13 bases between them. Germline V lookup: CDR1 SGDLS, CDR2 YYNGEE. CDR3 amino acids: CASSLKGRSPLHF. CDR3 nucleotides: TGTGCCAGCAGTTTAAAGGGGCGATCACCCCTCCACTTT.

This clone was recorded many times. The chain is built from TRBV7-2 and TRBJ1-5; tentative D call: TRBD1 (5 bases). From germline, CDR1 is SGHTA and CDR2 FQGNSA. CDR3 length equals 16 residues. Deletions cut 1 base from V and 0 bases from J, with 10 bases between. CDR3 region: CASSLVSGYSNQPQHF. CDR3 in DNA: TGTGCCAGCAGCTTAGTGTCAGGGTATAGCAATCAGCCCCAGCATTTT.

This chain joins TRBV9 and TRBJ1-2; D is unclear. Trimming cost V 4 bases and J 1 base, with 8 bases left between them. CDR3 length: 13 residues. Germline V lookup: CDR1 SGDLS, CDR2 YYNGEE. CDR3 loop: CASSKNFNYGYTF. The CDR3 DNA is TGTGCCAGCAGCAAGAACTTTAACTATGGCTACACCTTC.

The rearrangement joins TRBV28 to TRBJ2-1; the match to TRBD2 covers 8 bases. Trimming removed 5 bases from V and 8 bases from J; junction bases left unmatched: 17. The CDR3 contains 17 residues. The V gene's germline CDR1 is MDHEN and CDR2 SYDVKM. The CDR3: CASSPPLRSGSSDEQFF. DNA of the CDR3: TGTGCCAGCAGTCCCCCCTTAAGAAGCGGGAGTTCGGATGAGCAGTTCTTC. Variable domain in full (rest from reference TRBV28 and TRBJ2-1): DVKVTQSSRYLVKRTGEKVFLECVQDMDHENMFWYRQDPGLGLRLIYFSYDVKMKEKGDIPEGYSVSREKKERFSLILESASTNQTSMYLCASSPPLRSGSSDEQFFGPGTRLTVL.

This clone came up a few times. The chain uses TRBV10-2 and TRBJ1-1; TRBD1 aligns across 8 bases. Per the germline V gene, CDR1 is WSHSY and CDR2 is SAAADI. The junction had 5 bases not matched to a gene; V was cut back by 2 bases and J by 0 bases. The CDR3 extends over 16 amino acids. The CDR3 is CASSEAGGRVNTEAFF. The CDR3 region has the DNA TGCGCCAGCAGTGAGGCAGGGGGCAGGGTGAACACTGAAGCTTTCTTT.

CDR3 nucleotides: TGTGCCAGCTCACCAGCGGGGCTGGGCAATCAGCCCCAGCATTTT. Encoded protein: CASSPAGLGNQPQHF. The V and J genes are TRBV18 and TRBJ1-5, with D possibly being TRBD1 (5 bases). V was trimmed by 2 bases and J by 2 bases, leaving 10 bases between them. Germline V lookup: CDR1 KGHSH, CDR2 LQKENI. The CDR3 is made up of 15 amino acids. The full variable domain, rest sourced from reference TRBV18 and TRBJ1-5, is NAGVMQNPRHLVRRRGQEARLRCSPMKGHSHVYWYRQLPEEGLKFMVYLQKENIIDESGMPKERFSAEFPKEGPSILRIQQVVRGDSAAYFCASSPAGLGNQPQHFGDGTRLSIL.

This clone was counted only a few times. This chain links TRBV11-2 with TRBJ2-2; 10 nucleotides agree with TRBD1. J gave up 7 bases and V 5 bases, and 7 bases lay outside the gene matches. The CDR3 consists of 15 residues. From germline, CDR1 is SGHAT and CDR2 FQNNGV. For the CDR3, the DNA is TGTGCCAGCAGCCAGAGGGGACAGGGGCACGGGGAGCTGTTTTTT. It codes for CASSQRGQGHGELFF. The full variable domain, completed using reference TRBV11-2 and TRBJ2-2, is EAGVAQSPRYKIIEKRQSVAFWCNPISGHATLYWYQQILGQGPKLLIQFQNNGVVDDSQLPKDRFSAERLKGVDSTLKIQPAKLEDSAVYLCASSQRGQGHGELFFGEGSRLTVL.

The chain combines TRBV14 with TRBJ2-6, with a tentative D call TRBD2 (6 bases). Germline values: CDR1 SGHDN, CDR2 FVKESK. Trimming took 6 bases from V and 0 from J, leaving 15 bases between them. The CDR3 is 17 residues long. This CDR3 reads CASRRWGDLSGANVLTF. CDR3 in DNA: TGTGCCAGCAGGCGATGGGGGGACCTCTCTGGGGCCAACGTCCTGACTTTC. The complete variable domain, with remaining parts taken from reference TRBV14 and TRBJ2-6, reads EAGVTQFPSHSVIEKGQTVTLRCDPISGHDNLYWYRRVMGKEIKFLLHFVKESKQDESGMPNNRFLAERTGGTYSTLKVQPAELEDSGVYFCASRRWGDLSGANVLTFGAGSRLTVL.

The chain combines TRBV28 with TRBJ1-2; 10 bases map to TRBD1. Trimming took 5 bases from V and 7 from J; bases not matched to a gene: 4. The CDR3 runs to 13 residues. Germline V gene sequence: CDR1 MDHEN, CDR2 SYDVKM. The CDR3 DNA is TGTGCCAGCAGTCCCGGACAGGGGGGTGGCTACACCTTC. This codes for CASSPGQGGGYTF.

Only a few counts were recorded for this clone. V usage is TRBV5-1 and J usage is TRBJ2-1, with TRBD1 identical over 8 bases. J gave up 2 bases and V 4 bases, and 2 bases lay outside the gene matches. Germline assignment: CDR1 SGHRS and CDR2 YFSETQ. The CDR3 length is 14 residues. The CDR3 DNA sequence: TGCGCCAGCAGCACGGGACAGGCCTACAATGAGCAGTTCTTC. This translates into CASSTGQAYNEQFF.

The chain recombines TRBV5-1 with TRBJ1-2; 9 nucleotides line up with TRBD1. V shed 2 bases and J 4 bases; nucleotides not matched to a gene: 6. The CDR3 consists of 15 residues. CDR1 is SGHRS and CDR2 is YFSETQ in the germline V gene. CDR3 sequence reads: CASSFSGTGIYGYTF. The CDR3 DNA is TGCGCCAGCAGCTTCTCCGGGACAGGGATCTATGGCTACACCTTC.

This chain links TRBV19 with TRBJ2-1, with no clear D. Germline values: CDR1 LNHDA, CDR2 SQIVND (reference sequence). The CDR3 sequence is 13 residues long. V lost 1 base and J 6 bases, leaving 7 bases between the germline ends. DNA for the CDR3: TGTGCCAGTAGTATAGGGCAGGTCAATGAGCAGTTCTTC. Its protein is CASSIGQVNEQFF. The full variable domain, rest sourced from reference TRBV19 and TRBJ2-1, is DGGITQSPKYLFRKEGQNVTLSCEQNLNHDAMYWYRQDPGQGLRLIYYSQIVNDFQKGDIAEGYSVSREKKESFPLTVTSAQKNPTAFYLCASSIGQVNEQFFGPGTRLTVL.